A selection of T cell receptor beta chains follows, all from one sample in a study of beta chain features in type 1 diabetes. Using immunoSEQ multiplex PCR, the repertoire was profiled, and TCRdb retains in-frame clones only, with some absent. The data show around 250,000 clones, with roughly 21% seen just once and 0.028% held by the top ten. Sequencing was performed on naive CD4+ T cells from blood. The receptor set was obtained from a woman between 40 and 50 years old with type 1 diabetes. The conserved cysteine and the conserved F or W are not part of the CDR3 here.

>TRBV6-1|TRBJ1-6
ASLGLPRSPLH
>TRBV11-2|TRBJ2-5
ASSSGFAGGRETQY
>TRBV6-5|TRBJ1-2
ASTSGNGYT
>TRBV28|TRBJ1-1
ASSGGF
>TRBV30|TRBJ1-2
AWSRGLEGGYT
>TRBV29-1|TRBJ2-7
SVAFLPRIPGGEQY
>TRBV2|TRBJ2-1
ASSETSGVGNEQF
>TRBV7-9|TRBJ2-1
ASSSDPLAGGRYEQF
>TRBV6-5|TRBJ2-1
ASSPPGEAEF
>TRBV29-1|TRBJ1-1
SVDRLRLEAF
>TRBV9|TRBJ1-5
ASSPGGFSQPQH
>TRBV30|TRBJ1-2
AWSVSYGYT
>TRBV4-3|TRBJ1-2
ASSQGGGTGGTYGYT
>TRBV18|TRBJ2-7
ASSPPVTAYEQY
>TRBV9|TRBJ1-1
ASSWGGGTEAF
>TRBV11-2|TRBJ2-1
ASSRLASASYNEQF
>TRBV7-9|TRBJ2-7
ASSPAGTSGSYEQY
>TRBV5-1|TRBJ1-1
ASSTGQGYTEAF
>TRBV7-2|TRBJ2-7
ASSSTSGAAYEQY
>TRBV10-3|TRBJ1-2
AIEGTGDYGYT
>TRBV15|TRBJ1-2
ATSEQGYGYT
>TRBV9|TRBJ1-5
ASSVQGNQPQH
>TRBV2|TRBJ1-2
ASSVGGDYGYT
>TRBV5-4|TRBJ1-1
ASRAISENTEAF
>TRBV12-5|TRBJ2-3
ASGWGGSTDTQY
>TRBV7-9|TRBJ1-4
ASSFWTGLNEKLF
>TRBV2|TRBJ2-5
ASSATSGSRETQY
>TRBV7-2|TRBJ2-4
ASSLGQGLAKNIQY
>TRBV27|TRBJ2-3
ASSSAGAGEDTQY
>TRBV2|TRBJ1-2
ASKRDRGLDGYT
>TRBV5-4|TRBJ2-5
ASSNNGGDLETQY
>TRBV5-1|TRBJ2-1
ASSPGTGSSNEQF
>TRBV5-1|TRBJ2-7
ASSLVSDEQY
>TRBV19|TRBJ1-1
ASSIVPVAEAF
>TRBV20-1|TRBJ2-7
SAILGDAQY
>TRBV2|TRBJ1-2
ASSEQGEDYGYT
>TRBV9|TRBJ1-2
ASSGLQGSYGYT
>TRBV6-4|TRBJ1-6
ASSPLDRAEKPLH
>TRBV29-1|TRBJ2-7
SARRGRDSSYEQY
>TRBV7-2|TRBJ2-6
ASSRFSGSGANVLT
>TRBV19|TRBJ1-5
ASSITPGQGRQPQH
>TRBV18|TRBJ2-1
ASSPIEVAYNEQF
>TRBV28|TRBJ2-7
ASSLRSYEQY
>TRBV6-5|TRBJ2-1
ASSFIRLADNEQF
>TRBV29-1|TRBJ1-1
SVAGGYTEAF
>TRBV18|TRBJ1-1
ASSPTGTGNTEAF
>TRBV18|TRBJ2-6
ASSPNRAAGANVLT
>TRBV29-1|TRBJ2-2
SAQGNPFTGELF
>TRBV6-5|TRBJ1-5
ASSYQIGGLHQPQH
>TRBV27|TRBJ1-1
ASSFQGPNTEAF
>TRBV2|TRBJ2-1
ASSRDSRFQIEQF
>TRBV9|TRBJ2-5
ASSLGTVQETQY
>TRBV21-1|TRBJ2-7
ASSKDSRYEQY
>TRBV9|TRBJ2-3
ASSVAGLPSTDTQY
>TRBV7-6|TRBJ2-2
ASSVPPVLNTGELF